Listed here is a single T cell receptor (beta chain). Its binding antigen is unknown. No qualities accompany the bases; no much larger clone lies one base away. The donors were healthy, HIV-negative adults with no recently reported acute infections or vaccinations. All donors were Caucasian adults living in Nashville, Tennessee, USA. Magnetic negative selection was used to enrich CD4+ T cells, after which naive cells were positively selected on CD45RA and the negative fraction became the memory subset. After blood collection by leukapheresis, PBMCs were isolated using Ficoll-Histopaque density gradient centrifugation and then cryopreserved in the vapor phase of liquid nitrogen. Purity and quantity of every magnetically sorted T cell population were checked by analytical flow cytometry. Each sorted fraction had its genomic DNA isolated and then quantified by UV absorbance on a Nanodrop 2000c. The CDR3 runs 14 amino acids, cysteine and phenylalanine included. This entry keeps only the CDR3 DNA: 42 bases, framed from base 1. A distance of 15 bases separates the germline ends of V and J, which lose 5 bases and 4 bases respectively. In the germline V gene, CDR1 corresponds to SGHVS and CDR2 to FQNEAQ.

These data come from a study of shared clonotypes between healthy human individuals (TCRdb year 2020). For the study in its entirety: A few men and two women, aged 18 to 49 years, made up the cohort. Different laboratories and diverse techniques were used to prepare libraries and sequence TCR repertoires, to increase sequencing depth and limit assay-specific biases. Per donor, leukapheresis produced somewhere between about 0.94 and 8.9 billion PBMCs. For each donor, CD4 naive and CD4 memory were each run on three plates, CD8 naive on two plates, and CD8 memory on one plate. Blood TCR repertoires of four to six healthy adults were deeply sequenced to estimate repertoire size and the extent of clonotype sharing between individuals. General conclusions and limits of the study: Higher generation probabilities were observed for clonotypes shared by all four sorted-subset donors than for non-shared clonotypes. Even with the large sequencing depth, rarefaction of the sorted-subset datasets indicated that sequencing was incomplete. Based on pairwise subsampling, the degree of clonotype sharing among donors was expected to be affected by sequencing depth. Larger estimated clonotype richness was generally found for naive subsets than for memory subsets. The small number of donors limited the genetic and exposure-history diversity represented. When several donors were compared, the shared fraction of clonotypes was about 5% for naive CD4, 3.5% to 4% for naive CD8, 2.3% for memory CD4, and 0.35% to 0.4% for memory CD8. Sampling was restricted to blood, and TCR repertoires in tissue are likely to differ from TCR repertoires in blood.

Using the deep immunoSEQ assay, TCR CDR3 regions were amplified from genomic DNA by multiplex PCR. For each cell subset, the extracted genomic DNA was distributed evenly across all wells of several immunoSEQ 96-well plates, and each plate served as one replicate. For sorted subsets, 200 ng of genomic DNA, equivalent to 25,000 to 35,000 T cell genomes, went into each replicate PCR. Purified libraries were quantified with a Qubit 3.0 fluorometer, sized on a Bioanalyzer 2100, and re-quantified with the KAPA Library Quantification kit. A separate single-read 150-cycle Illumina NextSeq 550 flow cell was used to sequence each immunoSEQ 96-well plate. Per the authors' processing: Because only junctional sequences without quality scores were contained in the immunoSEQ output, filtering matching that applied to full-length reads could not be performed. To assign V/J genes and CDR3, sequences were annotated using PyIR, a Python wrapper for IgBLAST v1.9, with IMGT germline references. Any read was removed if the V/J assignment was weak (E-value above 1e-6), the CDR3 was missing, or the read contained stop codons, out-of-frame junctions, or ambiguous translated residues. V3J clonotypes were defined by identical inferred V gene, J gene, and CDR3 amino acid sequence. The percentage overlap between two repertoires was calculated by dividing the number of shared unique clonotypes by the size of the smaller repertoire. Repertoire richness was assessed with RTK rarefaction, the Chao1 estimator, and Recon v2.1 estimates of unobserved clonotypes. For all TCRbeta clonotypes obtained by the gDNA method from a handful of donors, generation probabilities were computed with OLGA. TCRdb obtained this table from immuneACCESS and retained in-frame rearrangements with V and J assigned. These tables miss some clones; where compared with another copy, unresolved V genes account for less than half of the shortfall, and the remainder is unexplained. That table is the source of V, J and clone size, and D and trimming were worked out from the DNA. This sample holds around 1.6 million clones; approximately 98% were observed only once. The ten largest account for 0.45% of the sample.

Sequenced sample: naive CD4+ T cells sorted from blood. What this sample's cell subset or site label stands for: CD45RA+ positively selected. The chain is made from TRBV7-8 and TRBJ2-7, and the D gene may be TRBD2, 6 bases matching. The clonotype was recovered from a man in his thirties or forties in good health. The sequenced DNA is TGTGCCAGCAGCCGAGTAGGAGGGCCGTACGAGCAGTACTTC. Its protein product is CASSRVGGPYEQYF.